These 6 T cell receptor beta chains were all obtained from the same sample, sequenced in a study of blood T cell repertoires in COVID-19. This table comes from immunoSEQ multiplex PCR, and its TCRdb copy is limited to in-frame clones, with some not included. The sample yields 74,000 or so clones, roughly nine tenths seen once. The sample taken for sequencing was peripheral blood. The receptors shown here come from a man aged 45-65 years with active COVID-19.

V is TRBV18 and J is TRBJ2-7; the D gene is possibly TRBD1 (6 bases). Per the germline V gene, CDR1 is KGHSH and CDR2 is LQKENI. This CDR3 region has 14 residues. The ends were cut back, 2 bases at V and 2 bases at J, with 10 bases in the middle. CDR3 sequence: CASSPGKGAYEQYF. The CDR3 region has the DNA TGTGCCAGCTCACCAGGGAAGGGGGCCTACGAGCAGTACTTC.

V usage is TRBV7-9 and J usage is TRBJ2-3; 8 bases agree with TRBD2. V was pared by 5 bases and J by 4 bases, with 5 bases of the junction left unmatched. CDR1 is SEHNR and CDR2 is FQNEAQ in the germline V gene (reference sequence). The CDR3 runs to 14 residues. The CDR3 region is CASSLIGGADTQYF. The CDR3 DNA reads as TGTGCCAGCAGCCTAATCGGGGGGGCAGATACGCAGTATTTT.

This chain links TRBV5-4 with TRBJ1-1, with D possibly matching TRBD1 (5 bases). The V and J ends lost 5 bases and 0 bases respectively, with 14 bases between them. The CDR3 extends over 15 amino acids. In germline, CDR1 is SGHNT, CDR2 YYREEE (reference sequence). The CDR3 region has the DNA TGTGCCAGCAGTTCAACGACAGAGATGAACACTGAAGCTTTCTTT. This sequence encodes CASSSTTEMNTEAFF.

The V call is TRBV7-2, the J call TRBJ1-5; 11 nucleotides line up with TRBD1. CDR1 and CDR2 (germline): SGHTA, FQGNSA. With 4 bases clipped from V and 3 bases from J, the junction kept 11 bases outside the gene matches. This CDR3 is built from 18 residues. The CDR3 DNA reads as TGTGCCAGCAGCTCCAGAATGGGACAGGGGGTTGACAATCAGCCCCAGCATTTT. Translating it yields CASSSRMGQGVDNQPQHF. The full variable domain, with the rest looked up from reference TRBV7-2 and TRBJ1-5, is GAGVSQSPSNKVTEKGKDVELRCDPISGHTALYWYRQSLGQGLEFLIYFQGNSAPDKSGLPSDRFSAERTGGSVSTLTIQRTQQEDSAVYLCASSSRMGQGVDNQPQHFGDGTRLSIL.

CDR3: CAWSARLAGKGQYF. The CDR3 DNA follows: TGTGCCTGGAGTGCTCGACTAGCGGGGAAAGGGCAGTACTTC. The chain couples TRBV30 to TRBJ2-7; 11 nucleotides line up with TRBD2. The CDR3 totals 14 residues. Germline lookup yields CDR1 GTSNPN and CDR2 SVGIG (reference sequence). V was pared by 1 base and J by 9 bases, with 8 bases of the junction left unmatched. Supplemented by reference TRBV30 and TRBJ2-7, the full variable domain reads SQTIHQWPATLVQPVGSPLSLECTVEGTSNPNLYWYRQAAGRGLQLLFYSVGIGQISSEVPQNLSASRPQDRQFILSSKKLLLSDSGFYLCAWSARLAGKGQYFGPGTRLTVT.

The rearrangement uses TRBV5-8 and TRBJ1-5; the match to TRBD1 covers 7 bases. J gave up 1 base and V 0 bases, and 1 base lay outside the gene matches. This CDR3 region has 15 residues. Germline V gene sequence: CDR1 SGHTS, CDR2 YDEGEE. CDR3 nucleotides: TGTGCCAGCAGCTTGGGGGACAGAAGCAATCAGCCCCAGCATTTT. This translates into CASSLGDRSNQPQHF.